A selection of T cell receptor beta chains follows, all from one sample in a study of blood T cell repertoires in COVID-19. Profiling relied on immunoSEQ multiplex PCR, and the TCRdb table lists in-frame clones only, not all of them. Here the sample spans nearly 200,000 clones, around four fifths being singletons. Sample: peripheral blood. The receptor source for this set is a woman aged 70-85 years with active or convalescent COVID-19. The CDR3 runs from the conserved cysteine through the conserved F or W. A D gene is named only where the DNA matches it firmly. Clone size appears in some rows only: once, few, many, or a class for an expanded clone.

abundance,j_gene,d_gene,v_gene,CDR3nt,CDR3aa
NA,TRBJ2-1,TRBD2,TRBV5-1,TGCGCCAGCAGCTTTCCGGGGGGAGGGCTTTACAATGAGCAGTTCTTC,CASSFPGGGLYNEQFF
NA,TRBJ1-4,TRBD1,TRBV19,TGTGCCAGTAGGCCGGGACAGGCCACAACTAATGAAAAACTGTTTTTT,CASRPGQATTNEKLFF
NA,TRBJ2-5,NA,TRBV7-8,TGTGCCAGCAGCCCCCCGGCAAACGGGAGAGAGACCCAGTACTTC,CASSPPANGRETQYF
NA,TRBJ2-7,TRBD2,TRBV27,TGTGCCAGCAGTTTATCGGGAAGCGGGAGTGGCGTGCAGTACTTC,CASSLSGSGSGVQYF
NA,TRBJ1-1,TRBD1,TRBV19,TGTGCCAGTAGTATATGGGGACAGGGAGGCACTGAAGCTTTCTTT,CASSIWGQGGTEAFF
NA,TRBJ2-7,NA,TRBV9,TGTGCCAGCAGCGTAGGTTGGTCTAGGCTGAACGAGCAGTACTTC,CASSVGWSRLNEQYF
NA,TRBJ2-1,TRBD1,TRBV7-9,TGTGCCAGCAGCTTTTGGACAGGGCACAATGAGCAGTTCTTC,CASSFWTGHNEQFF
once,TRBJ2-7,NA,TRBV29-1,TGCAGCGTGACCCCAACCCCGGGACAAACCTACGAGCAGTACTTC,CSVTPTPGQTYEQYF
NA,TRBJ2-2,TRBD2,TRBV7-2,TGTGCCAGCAGCTTATATCCGGGACTAGGGACCGGGGAGCTGTTTTTT,CASSLYPGLGTGELFF
few,TRBJ2-7,NA,TRBV6-5,TGTGCCAGCAGCCAGGGTTTTCAGTACGAGCAGTACTTC,CASSQGFQYEQYF
NA,TRBJ2-1,TRBD2,TRBV7-3,TGTGCCAGCAGCTCGGGATTAAGACTAGCGGGAGGAAATGAGCAGTTCTTC,CASSSGLRLAGGNEQFF
NA,TRBJ1-2,NA,TRBV3-1/TRBV3-2,TGTGCCAGCAGCCAACCAGGGCGCTATGGCTACACCTTC,CASSQPGRYGYTF
NA,TRBJ2-1,NA,TRBV18,TGTGCCAGCTCACAGGGGGTAAGGACGGTTTCTTACAATGAGCAGTTCTTC,CASSQGVRTVSYNEQFF
NA,TRBJ1-4,TRBD1,TRBV27,TGTGCCAGCAGTCCTAACAGGGGGAGGGATGAAAAACTGTTTTTT,CASSPNRGRDEKLFF
once,TRBJ1-1,TRBD1,TRBV28,TGTGCCAGCAGTTTAAGAGACAGGGCTGAAGCTTTCTTT,CASSLRDRAEAFF
NA,TRBJ2-1,TRBD1,TRBV28,TGTGCCAGCAGTCCGGACAGGGGGCCTTTTCGCGAGCAGTTCTTC,CASSPDRGPFREQFF
NA,TRBJ2-5,TRBD1,TRBV4-1,TGCGCCAGCAGCCAAGCAGGGACAGCACAAGAGACCCAGTACTTC,CASSQAGTAQETQYF
NA,TRBJ2-3,TRBD2,TRBV10-3,TGTGCCATCAGTGTTAGGCTAGCGGGAGCCACAGATACGCAGTATTTT,CAISVRLAGATDTQYF
NA,TRBJ2-5,NA,TRBV21-1,TGTGCCAGCAAGGGGAATCAAGAGACCCAGTACTTC,CASKGNQETQYF
NA,TRBJ2-1,TRBD1,TRBV6-5,TGTGCCAGCAGTTGGACACAGGGGGCAACCTACAATGAGCAGTTCTTC,CASSWTQGATYNEQFF
NA,TRBJ2-5,TRBD1,TRBV9,TGTGCCAGCAGCTACAGGGGGCGCGAGACCCAGTACTTC,CASSYRGRETQYF